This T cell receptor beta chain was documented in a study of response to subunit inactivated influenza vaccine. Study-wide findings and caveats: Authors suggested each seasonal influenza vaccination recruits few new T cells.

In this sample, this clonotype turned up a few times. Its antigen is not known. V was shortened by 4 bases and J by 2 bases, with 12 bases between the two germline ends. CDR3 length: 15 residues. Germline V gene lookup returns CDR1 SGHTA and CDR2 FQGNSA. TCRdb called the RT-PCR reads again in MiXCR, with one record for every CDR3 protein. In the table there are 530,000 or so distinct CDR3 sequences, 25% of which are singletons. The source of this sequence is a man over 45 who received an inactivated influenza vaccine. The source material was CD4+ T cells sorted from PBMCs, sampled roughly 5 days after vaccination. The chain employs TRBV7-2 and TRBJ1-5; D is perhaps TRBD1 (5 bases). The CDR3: CASSSDIGRNQPQHF. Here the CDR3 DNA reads TGTGCCAGCAGCTCGGACATAGGGCGCAATCAGCCCCAGCATTTT.